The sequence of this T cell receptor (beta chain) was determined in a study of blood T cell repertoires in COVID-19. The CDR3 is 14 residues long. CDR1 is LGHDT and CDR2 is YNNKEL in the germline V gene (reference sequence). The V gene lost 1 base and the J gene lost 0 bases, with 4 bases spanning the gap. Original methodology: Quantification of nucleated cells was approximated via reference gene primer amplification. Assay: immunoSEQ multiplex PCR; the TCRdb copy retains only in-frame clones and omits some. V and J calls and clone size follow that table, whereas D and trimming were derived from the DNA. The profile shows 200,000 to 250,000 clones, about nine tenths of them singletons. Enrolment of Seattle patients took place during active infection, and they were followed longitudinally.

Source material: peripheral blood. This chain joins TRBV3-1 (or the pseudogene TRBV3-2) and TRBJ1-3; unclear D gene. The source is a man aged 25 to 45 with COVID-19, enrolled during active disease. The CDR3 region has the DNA TGTGCCAGCAGCCAAGGGAGCTCTGGAAACACCATATATTTT. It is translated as CASSQGSSGNTIYF.